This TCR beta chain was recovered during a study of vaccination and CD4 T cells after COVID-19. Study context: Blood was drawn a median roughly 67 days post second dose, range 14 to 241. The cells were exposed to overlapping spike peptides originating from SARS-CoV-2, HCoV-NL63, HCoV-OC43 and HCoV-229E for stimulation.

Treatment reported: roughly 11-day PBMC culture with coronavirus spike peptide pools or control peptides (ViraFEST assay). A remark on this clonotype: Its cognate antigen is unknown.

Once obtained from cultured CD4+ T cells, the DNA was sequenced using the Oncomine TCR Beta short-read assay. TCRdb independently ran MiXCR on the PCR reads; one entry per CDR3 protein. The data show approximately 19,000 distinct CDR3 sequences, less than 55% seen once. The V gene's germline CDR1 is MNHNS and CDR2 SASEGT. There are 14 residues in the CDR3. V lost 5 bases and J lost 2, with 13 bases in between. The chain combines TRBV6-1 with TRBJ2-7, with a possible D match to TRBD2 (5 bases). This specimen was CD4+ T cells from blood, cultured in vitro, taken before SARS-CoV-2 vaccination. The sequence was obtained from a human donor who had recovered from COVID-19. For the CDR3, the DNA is TGTGCCAGCAGTCAGACGGGGTCTGCCTACGAGCAGTACTTC. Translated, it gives CASSQTGSAYEQYF.